The rows below give T cell receptor beta chains drawn from one sample of a study of beta chain features in type 1 diabetes. Clones were sequenced by immunoSEQ multiplex PCR, and TCRdb holds only the in-frame ones, with some missing. The sample contains about half a million clones, approximately 28% of which appear only once. The sample comprised naive CD4+ T cells from blood. These receptors were collected from a man between 18 and 29 years old in good health. Each CDR3 is given with its conserved first and last residue. The D gene is left open where the match is weak. A clone size is listed for some rows: how often the clone was seen (once, few, many), or a class if it is expanded.

>TRBV7-9|TRBJ2-7|few|TRBD1
CASSLVKGQGTYEQYF
TGTGCCAGCAGCTTAGTCAAAGGACAGGGTACCTACGAGCAGTACTTC
>TRBV29-1|TRBJ1-2|NA|NA
CSVGQGPSVDYGYTF
TGCAGCGTTGGCCAGGGCCCCTCTGTGGACTATGGCTACACCTTC
>TRBV29-1|TRBJ1-1|NA|NA
CSVEQGTNTEAFF
TGCAGCGTTGAGCAGGGAACGAACACTGAAGCTTTCTTT
>TRBV13|TRBJ2-1|few|NA
CASSGVDPSKNEQFF
TGTGCCAGCAGCGGAGTTGACCCAAGCAAAAATGAGCAGTTCTTC
>TRBV4-3|TRBJ2-7|NA|TRBD1
CASSHTSGTGRYEQYF
TGCGCCAGCAGCCATACCTCCGGGACAGGGCGCTACGAGCAGTACTTC
>TRBV7-2|TRBJ2-7|few|TRBD2
CASSLQLAAYEQYF
TGTGCCAGCAGCTTACAGCTAGCGGCATACGAGCAGTACTTC
>TRBV7-2|TRBJ2-1|NA|NA
CASSLAATYNEQFF
TGTGCCAGCAGCTTAGCCGCTACCTACAATGAGCAGTTCTTC
>TRBV30|TRBJ1-2|NA|NA
CAWISSTNYGYTF
TGTGCCTGGATCAGCAGCACTAACTATGGCTACACCTTC
>TRBV19|TRBJ2-3|few|TRBD1
CASSIGQGADTQYF
TGTGCCAGTAGTATAGGTCAGGGGGCCGATACGCAGTATTTT
>TRBV15|TRBJ2-7|NA|NA
CATSSAEQDLYEQYF
TGTGCCACCAGCAGTGCTGAACAGGACCTCTACGAGCAGTACTTC